This TCR beta chain was documented in a study of early T cells in non-severe SARS-CoV-2 infection. Whole-study context: Sequenced bulk RNA came from whole blood that was unsorted, and chains were unpaired.

Trimming pared 10 bases from V and 2 bases from J, leaving 15 bases between. CDR1 is SEHNR, CDR2 FQNEAQ, per germline (reference sequence). This CDR3 contains 14 residues. Individual cDNA molecules each received unique molecular identifiers attached to them. In TCRdb, the 5' RACE reads were re-called with MiXCR into one record per CDR3 protein. The table lists roughly 43,000 distinct CDR3 sequences, roughly 5.7% of them singletons, with about 4.9% in the top ten. V is TRBV7-9 and J is TRBJ2-1; a weak D match, TRBD1 (6 bases). The sequencing here drew on whole blood, taken at baseline. The TCR originated in an adult who was a healthcare worker with PCR-confirmed SARS-CoV-2 infection or an uninfected control (not recorded which). The CDR3 nucleotides read TGTGCCACAACAGGGCCCTCTGCCTACAATGAGCAGTTCTTC. Its translation is CATTGPSAYNEQFF. The full variable domain, in which reference TRBV7-9 and TRBJ2-1 provide the parts outside the CDR3, is DTGVSQNPRHKITKRGQNVTFRCDPISEHNRLYWYRQTLGQGPEFLTYFQNEAQLEKSRLLSDRFSAERPKGSFSTLEIQRTEQGDSAMYLCATTGPSAYNEQFFGPGTRLTVL.